These 15 T cell receptor beta chains were sequenced from one sample in a study of shared clonotypes between healthy human individuals. The method was immunoSEQ multiplex PCR; TCRdb's version includes in-frame clones alone and lacks a portion of them. The data show about 710,000 clones, roughly 73% seen once. The source material was memory CD4+ T cells sorted from blood. Subset defined: CD45RA-negative fraction. Source of these receptors: a woman aged 25 to 45 in good health.

V and J are TRBV6-1 and TRBJ2-7; 9 bases are shared with TRBD1. The length of the CDR3 is 17 residues. Germline trimming cut 4 bases from V and 5 bases from J; bases unmatched to any gene: 15. CDR1 is MNHNS, CDR2 SASEGT, per germline. CDR3: CASSGLSRDRDVHEQYF. The CDR3 coding sequence is TGTGCCAGCAGTGGGTTAAGCCGGGACAGGGATGTACACGAGCAGTACTTC.

The chain recombines TRBV7-9 with TRBJ1-5; 9 nucleotides align to TRBD1. CDR3 length: 14 amino acids. CDR1 is SEHNR, CDR2 FQNEAQ, per germline (reference sequence). With V trimmed by 5 bases and J by 5 bases, 4 bases remained unmatched. The CDR3 protein is CASSLRDRDQPQHF. Written as DNA, the CDR3 is TGTGCCAGCAGCCTAAGGGACAGGGATCAGCCCCAGCATTTT.

The J gene is TRBJ2-2, the V gene TRBV7-9; unclear D gene. The germline gives CDR1 SEHNR, CDR2 FQNEAQ (reference sequence). The CDR3 extends over 13 amino acids. Trimming took 2 bases from V and 3 from J, leaving 4 bases between them. CDR3 sequence reads: CASSLSDTGELFF. The CDR3 coding sequence is TGTGCCAGCAGCTTAAGCGACACCGGGGAGCTGTTTTTT. Combining the CDR3 with reference TRBV7-9 and TRBJ2-2 gives the whole variable domain DTGVSQNPRHKITKRGQNVTFRCDPISEHNRLYWYRQTLGQGPEFLTYFQNEAQLEKSRLLSDRFSAERPKGSFSTLEIQRTEQGDSAMYLCASSLSDTGELFFGEGSRLTVL.

CDR3 in DNA: TGTGCCAGCAGCTTAGCGTCCCGAGTTTTTAGCGAGCAGTACTTC. Translating gives CASSLASRVFSEQYF. This chain uses TRBV11-2 with TRBJ2-7; D not certain. V dropped 1 base and J dropped 6 bases, with 16 bases sitting between them. This CDR3 comprises 15 residues. Germline assignment: CDR1 SGHAT and CDR2 FQNNGV.

The chain couples TRBV2 to TRBJ2-1, with 10 bases matching TRBD1. CDR3 size: 14 residues. CDR1 SNHLY and CDR2 FYNNEI come from the germline V gene. The trim removed 9 bases at V and 4 bases at J, leaving 6 bases unmatched. For the CDR3, the DNA is TGTGCCAGTAGACGGACAGGGGGATACAATGAGCAGTTCTTC. Residues: CASRRTGGYNEQFF.

This chain links TRBV2 with TRBJ1-1, with D unclear. Germline V gene sequence: CDR1 SNHLY, CDR2 FYNNEI. This CDR3 has 14 residues. Trimming took off 7 bases at V and 4 bases at J, with 16 bases between the two ends. CDR3 amino acids: CASKPDGRFTEAFF. The CDR3 DNA reads TGTGCCAGCAAACCCGACGGGAGGTTCACTGAAGCTTTCTTT.

The chain links TRBV7-2 to TRBJ1-4; D might be TRBD1 (5 bases). CDR1 is SGHTA, CDR2 FQGNSA, per germline. V dropped 2 bases and J dropped 4 bases, with 8 bases sitting between them. The CDR3 totals 14 residues. CDR3 in amino acids: CASSLRRGNEKLFF. CDR3 nucleotides: TGTGCCAGCAGCTTACGGAGGGGTAATGAAAAACTGTTTTTT.

The chain links TRBV6-1 to TRBJ1-2; possibly TRBD1 for D (6 bases). Germline CDR1 reads MNHNS; CDR2 reads SASEGT. Trimming took 10 bases from V and 8 from J, leaving 17 bases between them. The CDR3 is 12 residues long. CDR3 sequence reads: CATETGLWGYTF. CDR3 sequence (DNA): TGTGCCACCGAGACAGGCCTTTGGGGCTACACCTTC.

This clone was counted a few times. This CDR3 reads CASRGTSGYEQYF. In DNA, the CDR3 is TGCGCCAGCAGGGGGACTAGCGGCTACGAGCAGTACTTC. This rearrangement joins TRBV10-2 to TRBJ2-7; 11 positions agree with TRBD2. Germline trimming cut 6 bases from V and 3 bases from J; bases unmatched to any gene: 1. The CDR3 runs to 13 residues. CDR1 is WSHSY and CDR2 is SAAADI in the germline V gene.

J is TRBJ1-2 and V is TRBV28; no definite D call. Trimming pared 4 bases from V and 3 bases from J, leaving 12 bases between. Germline CDR1 MDHEN, CDR2 SYDVKM. CDR3 length: 14 amino acids. CDR3 coding DNA: TGTGCCAGCAGTTCCCCCTCCGAGTACTATGGCTACACCTTC. This gives the protein CASSSPSEYYGYTF.

The chain has TRBV2 and TRBJ2-5; D could derive from TRBD1 or TRBD2 (6 bases each). Trimming stripped 0 bases from V and 2 bases from J, with 16 bases between. CDR1 SNHLY and CDR2 FYNNEI come from the germline V gene. The CDR3 consists of 17 residues. The DNA of the CDR3 is TGTGCCAGCAGTGAAGCGCTTCGGGGGCTCGGGCAAGAGACCCAGTACTTC. This sequence encodes CASSEALRGLGQETQYF.

V usage is TRBV6-1 and J usage is TRBJ1-1, with D possibly TRBD1 on 5 matching bases. This CDR3 comprises 13 residues. V dropped 6 bases and J dropped 0 bases, with 8 bases sitting between them. Germline CDR1 reads MNHNS; CDR2 reads SASEGT. The CDR3 protein is CASRPGVNTEAFF. DNA of the CDR3: TGTGCCAGCAGGCCGGGGGTGAACACTGAAGCTTTCTTT.

This clone has a single count. The chain links TRBV28 to TRBJ1-2; perhaps TRBD1 as D (6 bases). Germline V gene lookup returns CDR1 MDHEN and CDR2 SYDVKM. This CDR3 region has 16 residues. Trimming removed 6 bases at V and 4 bases at J, with 21 bases between. DNA for the CDR3: TGTGCCAGCAGCCCGGTGGGGGGCGGTCGTAGCTATGGCTACACCTTC. Amino acid sequence: CASSPVGGGRSYGYTF.

CDR3 residues: CASSHGQGFYEQYF. CDR3 coding DNA: TGTGCCAGCAGCCACGGACAGGGCTTCTACGAGCAGTACTTC. This chain links TRBV7-9 with TRBJ2-7; 8 bases are shared with TRBD1. The germline V gene has CDR1 SEHNR and CDR2 FQNEAQ (reference sequence). V trimming: 5 bases; J trimming: 3 bases; junction bases outside the gene matches: 6. CDR3 length: 14 amino acids.

The chain has TRBV29-1 and TRBJ1-2; no clear D. Trimming shortened V by 5 bases and J by 2 bases, and 9 bases separated the two germline ends. The germline gives CDR1 SQVTM, CDR2 ANQGSEA. The CDR3 is 12 amino acids. The CDR3 nucleotides read TGCAGCGTTCTCAGTTCAAACTATGGCTACACCTTC. It specifies CSVLSSNYGYTF.